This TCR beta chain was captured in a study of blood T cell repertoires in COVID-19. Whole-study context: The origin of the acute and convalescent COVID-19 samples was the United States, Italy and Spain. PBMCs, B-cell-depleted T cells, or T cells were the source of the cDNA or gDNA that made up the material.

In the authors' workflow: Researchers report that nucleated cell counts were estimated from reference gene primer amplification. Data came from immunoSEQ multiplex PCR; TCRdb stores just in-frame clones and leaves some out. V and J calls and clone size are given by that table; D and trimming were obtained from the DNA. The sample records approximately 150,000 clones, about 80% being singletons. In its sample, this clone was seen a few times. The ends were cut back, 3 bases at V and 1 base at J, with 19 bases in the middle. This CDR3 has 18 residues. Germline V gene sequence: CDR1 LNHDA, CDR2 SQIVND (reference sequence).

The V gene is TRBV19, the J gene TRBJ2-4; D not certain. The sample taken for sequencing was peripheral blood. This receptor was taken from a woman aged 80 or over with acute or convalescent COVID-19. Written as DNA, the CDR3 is TGTGCCAGTAGTATGGGCAGGTTGAAAACACTCGCCAAAAACATTCAGTACTTC. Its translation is CASSMGRLKTLAKNIQYF.